Presented here are 14 T cell receptor beta chains from one specimen sequenced in a study of OX40 agonist ivuxolimab in advanced cancers. The method was immunoSEQ multiplex PCR; TCRdb's version includes in-frame clones alone and lacks a portion of them. The sample lists roughly 29,000 clones, about 90% seen once, with roughly 27% in the top ten. Source: CD4+ or CD8+ T cells sorted from blood, taken in a trial of the OX40 agonist ivuxolimab. The receptors were gathered from an adult with an advanced solid tumor such as melanoma, head and neck, liver or kidney cancer.

This rearrangement joins TRBV2 to TRBJ2-4; 7 nucleotides align to TRBD2. The CDR3 is 19 amino acids. V gave up 1 base and J gave up 5 bases; unmatched junction bases: 17. From germline, CDR1 is SNHLY and CDR2 FYNNEI. CDR3 residues: CASSEEGSYLGEGENIQYF. DNA for the CDR3: TGTGCCAGCAGTGAAGAAGGTTCCTATCTCGGGGAGGGAGAAAACATTCAGTACTTC.

The CDR3 loop reads CASSGGQGVSNEQFF. The CDR3 DNA is TGTGCCAGCAGCGGGGGACAGGGGGTCTCGAATGAGCAGTTCTTC. This chain connects TRBV9 to TRBJ2-1; 11 positions match TRBD1. The CDR3 spans 15 residues. The germline CDR1 and CDR2 sequences are SGDLS and YYNGEE. J was trimmed by 7 bases and V by 3 bases; bases with no gene match: 6.

The DNA for the CDR3 is TGTGCCAGCTCGTCACCCTACGAGCAGTACTTC. This gives the protein CASSSPYEQYF. The chain uses TRBV18 and TRBJ2-7, with D hard to call. The CDR3 sequence is 11 residues long. In germline, CDR1 is KGHSH, CDR2 LQKENI. The V and J ends lost 6 bases and 2 bases respectively, with 5 bases between them.

The chain carries TRBV4-2 and TRBJ2-2, with 12 bases that match TRBD1. Germline lookup yields CDR1 LGHNA and CDR2 YNFKEQ. V gave up 4 bases and J gave up 7 bases; unmatched junction bases: 13. The CDR3 is 18 amino acids. DNA of the CDR3: TGTGCCAGCAGCCCCCCGGGACAGGGGGCGCGGGGTGACGGGGAGCTGTTTTTT. Amino acids: CASSPPGQGARGDGELFF.

The gene calls are TRBV4-1 and TRBJ2-7; D may correspond to TRBD1 or TRBD2 (5 bases each). Germline CDR1 reads MGHRA; CDR2 reads YSYEKL. The V and J ends lost 1 base and 3 bases respectively, with 13 bases between them. This CDR3 contains 15 residues. DNA of the CDR3: TGCGCCAGCAGCCAAGGGGACCTCCGGAGCTACGAGCAGTACTTC. This gives the protein CASSQGDLRSYEQYF.

The chain carries TRBV6-1 and TRBJ2-7; either TRBD1 or TRBD2 may fit D (5 bases each). This CDR3 spans 13 amino acids. The V end was cut by 2 bases, the J end by 6 bases, with 11 bases between. Germline V CDR1 and CDR2: MNHNS, SASEGT. The CDR3 here is CASSEIEGSEQYF. The DNA for the CDR3 is TGTGCCAGCAGTGAAATTGAGGGGTCCGAGCAGTACTTC.

The chain is built from TRBV5-5 and TRBJ2-3; D is unclear. This CDR3 comprises 14 residues. Germline V gives CDR1 SGHKS, CDR2 YYEKEE (reference sequence). Trimming stripped 1 base from V and 2 bases from J, with 8 bases between. The CDR3 region has the DNA TGTGCCAGCAGCTTGATTCCGGACACAGATACGCAGTATTTT. This sequence encodes CASSLIPDTDTQYF.

This chain connects TRBV11-2 to TRBJ2-7; D is possibly TRBD1 or TRBD2 (5 bases each). V was pared by 3 bases and J by 7 bases, with 19 bases between. Germline V gene lookup returns CDR1 SGHAT and CDR2 FQNNGV. The CDR3 is 15 residues long. The CDR3 is CASSFRQVGVGEQYF. CDR3 DNA: TGTGCCAGCAGCTTCCGTCAGGTGGGGGTCGGGGAGCAGTACTTC. The full variable domain, with the rest looked up from reference TRBV11-2 and TRBJ2-7, is EAGVAQSPRYKIIEKRQSVAFWCNPISGHATLYWYQQILGQGPKLLIQFQNNGVVDDSQLPKDRFSAERLKGVDSTLKIQPAKLEDSAVYLCASSFRQVGVGEQYFGPGTRLTVT.

The rearrangement uses TRBV7-9 and TRBJ2-5, with 11 nucleotides matching TRBD1. The trim removed 4 bases at V and 3 bases at J, leaving 1 base unmatched. Looked up from germline, CDR1 is SEHNR and CDR2 is FQNEAQ (reference sequence). The CDR3 contains 14 residues. Here the CDR3 DNA reads TGTGCCAGCAGCTGGGACAGGGGGGAAGAGACCCAGTACTTC. The encoded protein is CASSWDRGEETQYF.

This clone was detected a few times. The chain uses TRBV5-1 and TRBJ2-7; no clear D. Germline V CDR1 and CDR2: SGHRS, YFSETQ. The CDR3 extends over 11 amino acids. The V gene lost 3 bases and the J gene lost 4 bases, with 5 bases spanning the gap. The CDR3 region has the DNA TGCGCCAGCAGCTCCCCATACGAGCAGTACTTC. This encodes CASSSPYEQYF.

This chain uses TRBV13 with TRBJ2-1, with 11 bases matching TRBD2. The germline V gene has CDR1 PRHDT and CDR2 FYEKMQ (reference sequence). Trimming cost V 5 bases and J 9 bases; bases outside gene matches: 9. The CDR3 consists of 15 residues. The CDR3 loop reads CASSPGLAVGGEQFF. The DNA of the CDR3 is TGTGCCAGCAGCCCGGGACTAGCGGTCGGCGGTGAGCAGTTCTTC.

The chain has TRBV10-2 and TRBJ1-1, with D maybe TRBD1 (6 bases). This CDR3 comprises 15 residues. The germline gives CDR1 WSHSY, CDR2 SAAADI. Trimming removed 6 bases at V and 1 base at J, with 15 bases between. The CDR3 region is CASSTAGGANTEAFF. CDR3 DNA: TGCGCCAGCAGCACCGCGGGGGGGGCGAACACTGAAGCTTTCTTT.

This sequence joins TRBV6-5 and TRBJ1-1; perhaps TRBD1 as D (6 bases). There are 14 residues in the CDR3. The germline gives CDR1 MNHEY, CDR2 SVGAGI. V lost 6 bases, J lost 0 bases, and 11 bases lay in between. CDR3 sequence: CASRQGTMNTEAFF. CDR3 nucleotides: TGTGCCAGCAGGCAGGGGACCATGAACACTGAAGCTTTCTTT.

The chain has TRBV11-2 and TRBJ2-3; D remains unclear. The germline V gene encodes CDR1 SGHAT and CDR2 FQNNGV. Trimming left V 3 bases short and J 3 bases short, with 7 bases between. CDR3 size: 13 residues. The CDR3 sequence is CASSFGQTDTQYF. CDR3 coding DNA: TGTGCCAGCAGCTTCGGGCAGACAGATACGCAGTATTTT.